The source of this T cell receptor beta chain is a study of T cells after posttransplantation cyclophosphamide. Assay used: immunoSEQ multiplex PCR; TCRdb lists only in-frame clones, some missing. In total the sample includes tens of thousands of clones, none of them seen once. This related bone marrow graft donor gave peripheral blood on the day of marrow donation. Sequenced sample: PBMCs. This clonotype originated in a man aged 35-49 years in good health, CMV-negative, and a related stem cell transplant donor.

The CDR3 is CASSSGGGPNTDTQYF. CDR3 sequence (DNA): TGCGCCAGCAGCTCTGGGGGGGGCCCTAACACAGATACGCAGTATTTT. V is TRBV5-1 and J is TRBJ2-3; D is possibly TRBD2 (7 bases). The CDR3 length is 16 residues. The germline CDR1 and CDR2 sequences are SGHRS and YFSETQ. V was trimmed by 3 bases and J by 2 bases, leaving 16 bases between them.